This T cell receptor beta chain stems from a study of blood T cells in healthy people across ages. Study outcomes and limitations: Calculation of diversity from one million T cells yielded estimates considered to be underestimates. Both higher diversity and more naive CD4+ cells marked long-lived donors when set against aged donors. Leaving the PBMCs unsorted stopped any conclusive comparison of naive versus antigen-experienced cells.

Germline V gene lookup returns CDR1 SGHVS and CDR2 FQNEAQ. The CDR3 loop spans 13 amino acids. A second 7 to 11 cycle PCR used barcoded and J-beta primers. The template-switch adaptor, which had 12 random nucleotides, put a tag on each cDNA molecule. TCRdb fed the 5' RACE reads into MiXCR, producing one record per CDR3 protein. Of over a million distinct CDR3 sequences in the sample, 40% to 50% were seen once. As concerns this clonotype: What it binds is not known. A read error may produce the germline difference seen at one junction end.

The sequenced sample consisted of blood. This sequence joins TRBV7-8 and TRBJ2-7; D perhaps matches TRBD1 (5 bases). The sequence came from a woman aged 55-75 years in good health. CDR3 residues: CASSWGHTYKQYF. The CDR3 coding sequence is TGTGCCAGCAGCTGGGGCCACACCTACAAGCAGTACTTC.